This T cell receptor beta chain was identified during a study of CD8 T cells in ankylosing spondylitis. Findings of the study overall: One TCR beta motif, made up of roughly eight highly homologous variants, appeared characteristic of ankylosing spondylitis blood. The authors found the disease-linked clones to be CD8+ and relatively rare in peripheral blood. Reactive arthritis synovial fluid and blood previously showed some of these motif variants.

This clonotype ranks as medium-sized (0.01 to 0.1%). Its antigen remains unknown. Quantitative 5'-RACE with molecular barcodes produced the TCR beta libraries. TCRdb re-called the 5' RACE reads through MiXCR, storing one row per CDR3 protein. The table records approximately 9,700 distinct CDR3 sequences, 5% to 7.5% of them present only once. This CDR3 is 16 amino acids long. From germline, CDR1 is SGDLS and CDR2 YYNGEE. V lost 0 bases to trimming and J lost 5 bases; unmatched junction nucleotides: 9. V and J are TRBV9 and TRBJ2-5, with 8 bases identical to TRBD2. This sequence was found in a female donor with ankylosing spondylitis or in good health (not recorded which). Sequencing input: blood, either unsorted or a sorted T cell fraction (not recorded which). CDR3 in amino acids: CASSVEWAGGSETQYF. CDR3 nucleotide sequence: TGTGCCAGCAGCGTAGAGTGGGCGGGAGGAAGTGAGACCCAGTACTTC.